Below, 3 T cell receptor beta chains from the same sample are listed, as sequenced in a study of shared clonotypes between healthy human individuals (dated by TCRdb to 2018 to 2020). Library preparation was by the immunoSEQ multiplex PCR assay. The source is immuneACCESS, and TCRdb retained only in-frame sequences with V and J called. Part of the clones is not carried over; for the studies checked, unresolved V genes explain less than half of this, and the remainder is unexplained. This sample holds a few million clones; approximately 94% were observed only once. Of the sample, 0.1% to 0.15% is held by the ten largest clones. Specimen: naive CD4+ T cells sorted from blood. Taken with the paper, the label for cell subset or site translates to: CD45RA+ positively selected. The receptors stem from a man aged 18 to 29 in good health.

The chain employs TRBV29-1 and TRBJ1-6, with D possibly being TRBD1 (6 bases). In germline, CDR1 is SQVTM, CDR2 ANQGSEA. The germline V and J ends were trimmed by 4 bases and 6 bases, with 10 bases remaining between them. This CDR3 has 13 residues. In nucleotides, the CDR3 is TGCAGCGTTGGGGGGGGCCCTAATTCACCCCTCCACTTT. Translated: CSVGGGPNSPLHF.

This clone was counted a single time. This CDR3 is also generated by other DNA sequences in the sample. This chain connects TRBV30 to TRBJ1-1; a weak D match, TRBD1 (5 bases). The V and J ends lost 2 bases and 5 bases respectively, with 9 bases between them. Germline CDR1 GTSNPN, CDR2 SVGIG (reference sequence). This CDR3 spans 12 amino acids. The CDR3 DNA sequence: TGTGCCTGGAGTCCATCAGGGACTGAAGCTTTCTTT. The encoded protein is CAWSPSGTEAFF.

The rearrangement joins TRBV19 to TRBJ2-5; the D is unclear. The CDR3 length is 11 residues. Deletions cut 5 bases from V and 5 bases from J, with 6 bases between. Germline V gene lookup returns CDR1 LNHDA and CDR2 SQIVND (reference sequence). CDR3 in amino acids: CASSVAETQYF. Written as DNA, the CDR3 is TGTGCCAGTAGTGTCGCGGAGACCCAGTACTTC.